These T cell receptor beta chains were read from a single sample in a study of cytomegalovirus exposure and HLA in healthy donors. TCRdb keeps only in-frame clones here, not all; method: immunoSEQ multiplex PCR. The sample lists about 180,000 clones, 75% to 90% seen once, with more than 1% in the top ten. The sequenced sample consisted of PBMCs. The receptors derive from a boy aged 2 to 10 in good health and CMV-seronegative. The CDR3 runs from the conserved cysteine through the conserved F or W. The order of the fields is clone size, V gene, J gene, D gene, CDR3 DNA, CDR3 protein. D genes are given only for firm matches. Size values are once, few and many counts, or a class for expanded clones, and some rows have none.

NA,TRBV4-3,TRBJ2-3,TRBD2,TGCGCCAGCAGCCAACAAAAGCGGGGGGGAGGGGATACGCAGTATTTT,CASSQQKRGGGDTQYF
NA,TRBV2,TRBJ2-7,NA,TGTGCCAGCAGTGAAATTTCCGGGACTGTCTACGAGCAGTACTTC,CASSEISGTVYEQYF
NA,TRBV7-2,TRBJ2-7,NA,TGTGCCAGCAGCTTGGTGGCGACAGGCCCTATATACGAGCAGTACTTC,CASSLVATGPIYEQYF
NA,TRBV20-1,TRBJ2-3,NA,TGCAGTGCAGGCGGAGATACGCAGTATTTT,CSAGGDTQYF
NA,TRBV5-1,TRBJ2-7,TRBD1,TGCGCCAGCAGCTTTGGGGACAGGGATCTTGTCCACGAGCAGTACTTC,CASSFGDRDLVHEQYF
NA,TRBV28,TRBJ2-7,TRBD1,TGTGCCAGCAGTTTAATAGGACAGGGATCTGTCGAGCAGTACTTC,CASSLIGQGSVEQYF
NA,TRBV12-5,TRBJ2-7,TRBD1,TGTGCTAGTGGTTTGGCAGACAGGGACGAGCAGTACTTC,CASGLADRDEQYF
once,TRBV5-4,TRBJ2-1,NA,TGTGCCAGCAGCCGTGAAAAACTAGTTCTTCTTAATGAGCAGTTCTTC,CASSREKLVLLNEQFF
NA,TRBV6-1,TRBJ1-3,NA,TGTGCCAGCAGTGAACATCGCGGAGGCTCTGGAAACACCATATATTTT,CASSEHRGGSGNTIYF
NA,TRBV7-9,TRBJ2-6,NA,TGTTCCGCCGAAAGTGGGGGCCATGACTCTGGGGCCAACGTCCTGACTTTC,CSAESGGHDSGANVLTF
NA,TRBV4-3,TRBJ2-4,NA,TGCGCCAGCAGCCAAGATCTAGGTCCGGGCAAAAACATTCAGTACTTC,CASSQDLGPGKNIQYF
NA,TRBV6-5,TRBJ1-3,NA,TGTGCCAGCAGTTACTCTGGGGGGACTGGAAACACCATATATTTT,CASSYSGGTGNTIYF
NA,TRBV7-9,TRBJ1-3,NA,TGTGCCAGCAGCCCGCGGGGGGTTTCAAGCTCTGGAAACACCATATATTTT,CASSPRGVSSSGNTIYF
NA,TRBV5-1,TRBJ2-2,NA,TGCGCCAGCAGCACAGAGGTTAGCGTGAACACCGGGGAGCTGTTTTTT,CASSTEVSVNTGELFF
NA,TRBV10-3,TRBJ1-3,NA,TGTGCCATCAGTGAGCGGTGGGGCGGAGTTGAACGCTCTGGAAACACCATATATTTT,CAISERWGGVERSGNTIYF
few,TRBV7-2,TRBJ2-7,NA,TGTGCCAGCAGCTTAGAACACCTCGCCTCCTACGAGCAGTACTTC,CASSLEHLASYEQYF
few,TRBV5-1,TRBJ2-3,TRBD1,TGCGCCAGCAGCTGGGGACAGGCGACTCCTGTTAAAGATACGCAGTATTTT,CASSWGQATPVKDTQYF
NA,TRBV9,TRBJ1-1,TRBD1,TGTGCCAGCAGCGTAGGAGGGGGCGGTGGGTCTTTCTTT,CASSVGGGGGSFF
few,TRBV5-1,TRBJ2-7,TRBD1,TGCGCCAGCAGCGGAACCGGGACAGGGGCCTACGAGCAGTACTTC,CASSGTGTGAYEQYF
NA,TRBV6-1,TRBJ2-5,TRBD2,TGTGCCAGCAGTAAGACTAGCTTGGTGGCAGAGACCCAGTACTTC,CASSKTSLVAETQYF
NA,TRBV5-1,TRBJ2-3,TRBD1,TGCGCCAGCAGTAACAGGGGACGCACAGATACGCAGTATTTT,CASSNRGRTDTQYF
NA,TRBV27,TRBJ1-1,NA,TGTGCCAGCAGTCCCCTTCGGAGTTACACTGAAGCTTTCTTT,CASSPLRSYTEAFF
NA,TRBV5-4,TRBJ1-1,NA,TGTGCCAGCAGCTTGGAGGCAGGGTCCATTAACACTGAAGCTTTCTTT,CASSLEAGSINTEAFF
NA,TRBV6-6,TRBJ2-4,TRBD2,TGTGCCAGCAGTTATGATAGCGGGGGCGGGGGAAACATTCAGTACTTC,CASSYDSGGGGNIQYF
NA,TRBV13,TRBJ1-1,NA,TGTGCCAGCAGCCCGGGGGAGGGAACTGAAGCTTTCTTT,CASSPGEGTEAFF